These T cell receptor beta chains were read from a single sample in a study of T cells after yellow fever vaccination. TCRdb reanalysed the 5' RACE reads using MiXCR and keeps one entry per CDR3 protein. The table shows hundreds of thousands of distinct CDR3 sequences, with 9% to 15% occurring only once. This sample comprised PBMCs, obtained on the day of the yellow fever booster vaccination. Receptors originate from a man in his thirties or forties who received the YFV17D yellow fever vaccine. Both conserved end residues are part of each CDR3. D genes are given only for firm matches. Part of the rows lack a size; the others show once, few, many or a class for expanded clones.

CASSWEIPTDTQYF	TGCGCCAGCAGTTGGGAGATACCCACAGATACGCAGTATTTT	NA	few	TRBV10-2	TRBJ2-3
CASSFFGLAGDEQYF	TGTGCCAGCAGTTTTTTCGGACTAGCGGGAGACGAGCAGTACTTC	TRBD2	NA	TRBV7-2	TRBJ2-7
CASSPDSGIVKNIQYF	TGTGCCAGCAGCCCCGATAGCGGGATCGTCAAAAACATTCAGTACTTC	TRBD2	NA	TRBV3-1	TRBJ2-4
CASSLESSGSVVEQFF	TGTGCCAGCAGCTTGGAGTCTAGCGGGAGTGTGGTTGAGCAGTTCTTC	TRBD2	few	TRBV7-6	TRBJ2-1
CASSQKPVTGELFF	TGCGCCAGCAGCCAAAAGCCGGTCACCGGGGAGCTGTTTTTT	NA	few	TRBV4-3	TRBJ2-2
CSARGRRIAGADTQYF	TGCAGTGCTAGAGGCCGGCGAATAGCGGGAGCAGATACGCAGTATTTT	TRBD2	few	TRBV20-1	TRBJ2-3
CSAKQGAAKNIQYF	TGCAGTGCAAAACAGGGGGCAGCCAAAAACATTCAGTACTTC	TRBD1	few	TRBV20-1	TRBJ2-4
CASAGTSGRAGETQYF	TGTGCCAGCGCCGGGACTAGCGGGAGGGCCGGCGAGACCCAGTACTTC	TRBD2	few	TRBV27	TRBJ2-5
CSAFPISIMNTEAFF	TGCAGTGCTTTCCCTATATCGATCATGAACACTGAAGCTTTCTTT	NA	NA	TRBV20-1	TRBJ1-1
CSVAYGHRGERYGYTF	TGCAGCGTTGCGTATGGACACAGGGGCGAACGCTATGGCTACACCTTC	TRBD1	NA	TRBV29-1	TRBJ1-2
CATITAGQGHYEQYF	TGTGCCACAATCACGGCGGGACAGGGGCATTACGAGCAGTACTTC	TRBD1	once	TRBV28	TRBJ2-7
CASEHRVQETQYF	TGTGCCAGCGAGCACAGGGTACAGGAGACCCAGTACTTC	NA	NA	TRBV7-9	TRBJ2-5